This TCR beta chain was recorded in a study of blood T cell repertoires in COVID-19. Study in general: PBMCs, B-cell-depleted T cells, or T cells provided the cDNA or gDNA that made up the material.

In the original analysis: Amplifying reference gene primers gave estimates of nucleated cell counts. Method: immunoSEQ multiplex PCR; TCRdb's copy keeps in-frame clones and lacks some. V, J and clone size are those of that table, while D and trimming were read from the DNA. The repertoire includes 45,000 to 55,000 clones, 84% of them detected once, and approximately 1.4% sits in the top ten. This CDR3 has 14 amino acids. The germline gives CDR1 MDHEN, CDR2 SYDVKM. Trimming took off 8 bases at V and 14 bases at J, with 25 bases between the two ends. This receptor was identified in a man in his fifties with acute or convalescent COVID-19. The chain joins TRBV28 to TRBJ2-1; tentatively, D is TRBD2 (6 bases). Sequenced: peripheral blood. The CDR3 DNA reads TGTGCCAGCGCCCACCGCGGCGGCGGGGTAGGGGAGTTCTTC. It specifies CASAHRGGGVGEFF.